The table lists the clone carrying this T cell receptor beta chain with a few counts. The sample comes from a study of T cells in Graves' hyperthyroidism and ophthalmopathy. What was amplified from RNA transcripts were TCR beta CDR3 regions. The HTBI set primed first-round TCR CDR3 RT-PCR. TCRdb re-analysed the multiplex PCR reads in MiXCR, keeping a single row per CDR3 protein. The sample shows roughly 740,000 distinct CDR3 sequences, roughly 17% of them seen only once. Losses at the gene ends were 4 bases for V and 4 bases for J; bases not matched to a gene: 9. The CDR3 loop spans 16 amino acids. Germline CDR1 is SGHRS and CDR2 is YFSETQ.

Sequenced input: blood. The clonotype comes from a man younger than 35 with Graves' hyperthyroidism. This chain uses TRBV5-1 with TRBJ2-1; 9 bases line up with TRBD2. CDR3 loop: CASSDPGTSSYNEQFF. The CDR3 nucleotides are TGCGCCAGCAGCGACCCCGGGACTAGCTCTTACAATGAGCAGTTCTTC.